Listed below are T cell receptor beta chains from one sample, sequenced in a study of blood T cell repertoires in COVID-19. Profiling relied on immunoSEQ multiplex PCR, and the TCRdb table lists in-frame clones only, not all of them. The sample includes about 200,000 clones, 85% of them seen just once. Sequencing input: peripheral blood. These receptors all come from a woman in her 70s with COVID-19, enrolled during active disease. Both conserved end residues are part of each CDR3. Each record gives: V gene, CDR3 length, J gene, CDR3 protein.

v_gene: TRBV9
len: 16
j_gene: TRBJ1-1
CDR3aa: CASSAGTGSEDTEAFF

v_gene: TRBV2
len: 14
j_gene: TRBJ1-4
CDR3aa: CASSVQGHYEKLFF

v_gene: TRBV18
len: 14
j_gene: TRBJ1-1
CDR3aa: CASSPGQGNTEAFF

v_gene: TRBV9
len: 14
j_gene: TRBJ1-6
CDR3aa: CASRVDSNNSPLHF

v_gene: TRBV4-2
len: 16
j_gene: TRBJ2-1
CDR3aa: CASSLQNLASDNEQFF

v_gene: TRBV5-1
len: 16
j_gene: TRBJ1-2
CDR3aa: CASSLEGHFSNYGYTF

v_gene: TRBV9
len: 17
j_gene: TRBJ2-2
CDR3aa: CASSVATGGRATGELFF

v_gene: TRBV7-2
len: 15
j_gene: TRBJ1-2
CDR3aa: CASSHRAAGEDGYTF

v_gene: TRBV19
len: 16
j_gene: TRBJ1-2
CDR3aa: CASSIFTGIANYGYTF

v_gene: TRBV4-3
len: 16
j_gene: TRBJ1-2
CDR3aa: CASSLGQGVPFHGYTF

v_gene: TRBV4-3
len: 14
j_gene: TRBJ1-2
CDR3aa: CASSQSQGSYGYTF

v_gene: TRBV9
len: 13
j_gene: TRBJ2-7
CDR3aa: CASSPGPSYEQYF

v_gene: TRBV7-8
len: 16
j_gene: TRBJ1-3
CDR3aa: CASSLKGGGVGNTIYF

v_gene: TRBV6-5
len: 11
j_gene: TRBJ2-1
CDR3aa: CASSLYREQFF

v_gene: TRBV11-2
len: 11
j_gene: TRBJ2-5
CDR3aa: CASSHSETQYF

v_gene: TRBV2
len: 15
j_gene: TRBJ1-5
CDR3aa: CASSEARGPEQPQHF

v_gene: TRBV10-3
len: 13
j_gene: TRBJ1-6
CDR3aa: CAISTGENSPLHF